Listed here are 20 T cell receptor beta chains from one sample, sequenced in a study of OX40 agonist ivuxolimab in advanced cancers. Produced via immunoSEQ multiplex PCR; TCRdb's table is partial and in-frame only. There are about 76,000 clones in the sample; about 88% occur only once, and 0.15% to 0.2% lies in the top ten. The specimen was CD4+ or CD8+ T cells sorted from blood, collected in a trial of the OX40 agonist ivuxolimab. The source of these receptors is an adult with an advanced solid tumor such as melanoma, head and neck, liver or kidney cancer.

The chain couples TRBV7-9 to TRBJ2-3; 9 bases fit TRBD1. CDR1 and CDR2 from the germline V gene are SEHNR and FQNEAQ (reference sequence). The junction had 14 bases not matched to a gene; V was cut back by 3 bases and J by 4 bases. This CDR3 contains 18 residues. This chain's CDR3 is CASSFRQGVPHHADTQYF. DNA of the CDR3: TGTGCCAGCAGCTTTCGACAGGGGGTACCCCACCACGCAGATACGCAGTATTTT. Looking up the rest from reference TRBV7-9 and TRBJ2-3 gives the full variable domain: DTGVSQNPRHKITKRGQNVTFRCDPISEHNRLYWYRQTLGQGPEFLTYFQNEAQLEKSRLLSDRFSAERPKGSFSTLEIQRTEQGDSAMYLCASSFRQGVPHHADTQYFGPGTRLTVL.

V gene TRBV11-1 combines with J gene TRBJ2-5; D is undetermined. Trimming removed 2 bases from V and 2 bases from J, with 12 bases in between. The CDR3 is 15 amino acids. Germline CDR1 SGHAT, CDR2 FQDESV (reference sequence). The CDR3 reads CASSLYRRPQETQYF. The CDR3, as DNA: TGTGCCAGCAGCTTATACCGGCGTCCACAAGAGACCCAGTACTTC.

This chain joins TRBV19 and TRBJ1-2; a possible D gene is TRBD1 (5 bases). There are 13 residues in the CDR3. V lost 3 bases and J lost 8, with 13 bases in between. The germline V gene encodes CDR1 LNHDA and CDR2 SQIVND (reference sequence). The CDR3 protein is CASSIGQGWGYTF. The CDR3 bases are TGTGCCAGTAGTATTGGGCAGGGCTGGGGCTACACCTTC.

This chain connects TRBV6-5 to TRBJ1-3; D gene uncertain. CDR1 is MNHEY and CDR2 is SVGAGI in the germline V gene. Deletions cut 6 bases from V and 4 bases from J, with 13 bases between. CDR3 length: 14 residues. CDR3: CASRTAMGGNTIYF. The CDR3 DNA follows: TGTGCCAGCAGAACAGCGATGGGAGGAAACACCATATATTTT.

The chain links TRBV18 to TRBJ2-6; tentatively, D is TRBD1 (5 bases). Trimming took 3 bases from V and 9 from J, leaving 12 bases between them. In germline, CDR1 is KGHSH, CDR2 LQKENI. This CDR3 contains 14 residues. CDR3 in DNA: TGTGCCAGCTCACCCCCGACAGTGGGCAACGTCCTGACTTTC. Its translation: CASSPPTVGNVLTF.

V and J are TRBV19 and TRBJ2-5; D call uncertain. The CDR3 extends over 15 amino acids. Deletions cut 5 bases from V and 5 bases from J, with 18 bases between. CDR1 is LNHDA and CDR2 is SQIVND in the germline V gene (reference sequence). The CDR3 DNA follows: TGTGCCAGTAGTTTGAGATCCGACGTGTCGGAGACCCAGTACTTC. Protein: CASSLRSDVSETQYF.

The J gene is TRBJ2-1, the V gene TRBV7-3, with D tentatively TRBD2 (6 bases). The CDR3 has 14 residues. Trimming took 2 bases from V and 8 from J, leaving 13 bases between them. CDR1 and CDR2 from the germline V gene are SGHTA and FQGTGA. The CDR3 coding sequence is TGTGCCAGCAGCTTACGGGGGATAGGCGATGAGCAGTTCTTC. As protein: CASSLRGIGDEQFF.

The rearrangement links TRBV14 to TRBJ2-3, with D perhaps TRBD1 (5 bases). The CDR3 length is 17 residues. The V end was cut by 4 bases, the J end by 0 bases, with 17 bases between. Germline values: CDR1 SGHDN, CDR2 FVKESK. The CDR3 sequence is CASSPRLRVKSTDTQYF. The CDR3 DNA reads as TGTGCCAGCAGCCCCCGCCTCAGGGTTAAAAGCACAGATACGCAGTATTTT.

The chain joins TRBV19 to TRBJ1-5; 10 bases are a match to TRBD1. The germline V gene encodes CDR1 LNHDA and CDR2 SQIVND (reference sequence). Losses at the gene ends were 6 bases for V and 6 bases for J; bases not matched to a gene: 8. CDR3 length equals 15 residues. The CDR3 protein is CASRPTGGFGQPQHF. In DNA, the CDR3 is TGTGCCAGTAGACCGACAGGGGGCTTTGGTCAGCCCCAGCATTTT.

Here the CDR3 reads CSVAQDERYTF. The CDR3 DNA is TGCAGCGTTGCCCAGGATGAGCGCTACACCTTC. The rearrangement uses TRBV29-1 and TRBJ1-2; D is unclear. CDR3 length: 11 amino acids. The ends were cut back, 4 bases at V and 9 bases at J, with 12 bases in the middle. Germline V lookup: CDR1 SQVTM, CDR2 ANQGSEA. The full variable domain, completed using reference TRBV29-1 and TRBJ1-2, is SAVISQKPSRDICQRGTSLTIQCQVDSQVTMMFWYRQQPGQSLTLIATANQGSEATYESGFVIDKFPISRPNLTFSTLTVSNMSPEDSSIYLCSVAQDERYTFGSGTRLTVV.

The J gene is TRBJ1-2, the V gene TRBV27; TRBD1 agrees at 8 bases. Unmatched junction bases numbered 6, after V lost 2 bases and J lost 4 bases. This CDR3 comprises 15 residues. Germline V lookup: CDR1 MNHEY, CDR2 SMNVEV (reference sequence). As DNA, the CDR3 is TGTGCCAGCAGTTTACGTCCCGGGACAGGCTATGGCTACACCTTC. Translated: CASSLRPGTGYGYTF.

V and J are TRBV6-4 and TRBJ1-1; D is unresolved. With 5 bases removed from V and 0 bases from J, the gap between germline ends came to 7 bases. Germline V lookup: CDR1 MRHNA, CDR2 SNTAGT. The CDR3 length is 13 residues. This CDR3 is CASSRGMNTEAFF. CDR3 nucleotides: TGTGCCAGCAGTCGTGGCATGAACACTGAAGCTTTCTTT.

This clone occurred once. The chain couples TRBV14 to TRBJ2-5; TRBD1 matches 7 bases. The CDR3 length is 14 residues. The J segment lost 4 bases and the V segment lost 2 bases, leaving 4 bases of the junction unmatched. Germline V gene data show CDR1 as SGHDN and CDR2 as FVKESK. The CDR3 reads CASSQYRGRETQYF. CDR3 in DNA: TGTGCCAGCAGCCAATACAGGGGAAGAGAGACCCAGTACTTC.

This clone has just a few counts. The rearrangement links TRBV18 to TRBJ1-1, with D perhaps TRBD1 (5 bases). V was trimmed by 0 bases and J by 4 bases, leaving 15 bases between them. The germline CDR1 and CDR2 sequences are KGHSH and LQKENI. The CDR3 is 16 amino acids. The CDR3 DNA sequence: TGTGCCAGCTCACCACCGGGACTTAACCGCCTCACTGAAGCTTTCTTT. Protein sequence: CASSPPGLNRLTEAFF.

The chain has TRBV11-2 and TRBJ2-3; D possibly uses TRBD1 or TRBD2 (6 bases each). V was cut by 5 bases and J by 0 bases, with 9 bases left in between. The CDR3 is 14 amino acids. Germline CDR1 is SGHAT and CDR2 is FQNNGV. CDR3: CASSRGLSTDTQYF. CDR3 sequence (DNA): TGTGCCAGCAGCCGGGGGCTCAGCACAGATACGCAGTATTTT.

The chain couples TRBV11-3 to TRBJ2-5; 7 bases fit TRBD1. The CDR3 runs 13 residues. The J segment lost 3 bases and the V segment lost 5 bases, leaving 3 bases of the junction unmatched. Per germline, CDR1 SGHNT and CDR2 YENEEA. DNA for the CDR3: TGTGCCAGCAGCCCCGGGACAGAAGAGACCCAGTACTTC. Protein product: CASSPGTEETQYF.

Here the CDR3 reads CASSSLAGVTDTQYF. The CDR3 nucleotides read TGTGCCAGCAGCTCTCTAGCGGGGGTCACAGATACGCAGTATTTT. This sequence joins TRBV7-3 and TRBJ2-3, with TRBD2 matching 10 bases. Per the germline V gene, CDR1 is SGHTA and CDR2 is FQGTGA. The CDR3 has 15 residues. Unmatched junction bases numbered 3, after V lost 4 bases and J lost 2 bases.

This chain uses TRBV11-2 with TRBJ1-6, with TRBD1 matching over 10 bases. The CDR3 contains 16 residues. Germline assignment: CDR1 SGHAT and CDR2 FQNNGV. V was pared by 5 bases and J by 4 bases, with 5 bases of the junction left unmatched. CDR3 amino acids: CASSNMGQGYNSPLHF. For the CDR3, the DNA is TGTGCCAGCAGCAATATGGGACAGGGGTATAATTCACCCCTCCACTTT.

CDR3 sequence: CASSAWGQGTSGTGELFF. CDR3 coding DNA: TGTGCCAGCAGCGCGTGGGGACAGGGGACCTCGGGCACCGGGGAGCTGTTTTTT. The V and J genes are TRBV9 and TRBJ2-2; 10 positions agree with TRBD1. The germline V gene has CDR1 SGDLS and CDR2 YYNGEE. The CDR3 is made up of 18 amino acids. The ends lost 3 bases at V and 4 bases at J; junction bases unmatched: 12.

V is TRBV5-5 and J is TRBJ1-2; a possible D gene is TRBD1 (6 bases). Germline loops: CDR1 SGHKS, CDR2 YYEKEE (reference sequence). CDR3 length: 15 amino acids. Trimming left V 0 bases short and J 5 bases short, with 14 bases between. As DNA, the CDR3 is TGTGCCAGCAGCTTGGATACGGGACACCTGTATGGCTACACCTTC. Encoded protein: CASSLDTGHLYGYTF.